Below are 14 T cell receptor beta chains sequenced from a single sample in a study of HIV-infected children after antiretroviral therapy interruption. Regarding treatment: PENTA 11 planned treatment interruption arm or continuous ART arm. Unique molecular identifiers were included in an RNA-based 3' RACE TCR library. TCRdb re-derived calls from the 3' RACE reads in MiXCR, one entry per CDR3 protein. This sample has roughly 4,200 distinct CDR3 sequences, with approximately 4.8% found just once. The sequenced sample was CD45RO+ CD8+ T cells from PBMCs, pooled from several time points, obtained from a donor given antiretroviral therapy, either interrupted or continuous. This sample's subset: memory CD8+ CD45RO+ CD45RA- T cells. Every receptor here comes from a pool of human donors with HIV.

Many counts were recorded for this clonotype. V usage is TRBV7-2 and J usage is TRBJ1-6, with D maybe TRBD1 (5 bases). Germline V lookup: CDR1 SGHTA, CDR2 FQGNSA. The CDR3 loop spans 15 amino acids. Trimming shortened V by 6 bases and J by 0 bases, and 9 bases separated the two germline ends. CDR3 sequence: CASRARGSYNSPLHF. CDR3 DNA: TGTGCCAGCAGAGCAAGGGGCTCCTATAATTCACCCCTCCACTTT. Full variable domain (outside the CDR3, taken from reference TRBV7-2 and TRBJ1-6): GAGVSQSPSNKVTEKGKDVELRCDPISGHTALYWYRQSLGQGLEFLIYFQGNSAPDKSGLPSDRFSAERTGGSVSTLTIQRTQQEDSAVYLCASRARGSYNSPLHFGNGTRLTVT.

This clonotype was recorded at least ten times. The chain links TRBV20-1 to TRBJ2-1, with D possibly TRBD1 on 6 matching bases. The CDR3 totals 19 residues. In germline, CDR1 is DFQATT, CDR2 SNEGSKA (reference sequence). Trimming cost V 1 base and J 6 bases, with 28 bases left between them. The CDR3 is CSARVGRLTGPIHLNEQFF. CDR3 sequence (DNA): TGCAGTGCTAGAGTGGGACGACTAACAGGGCCGATACACCTCAATGAGCAGTTCTTC.

In its sample, this clonotype is large. This chain joins TRBV28 and TRBJ2-1, with TRBD1 matching 9 bases. V shed 4 bases and J 6 bases; nucleotides not matched to a gene: 7. Germline CDR1 reads MDHEN; CDR2 reads SYDVKM. The CDR3 covers 15 residues. The CDR3, as DNA: TGTGCCAGCAGTTCTTGGACAGGGGTTTTCAATGAGCAGTTCTTC. Its protein is CASSSWTGVFNEQFF.

This clonotype is medium-sized by share. The chain couples TRBV25-1 to TRBJ2-7; 8 positions match TRBD1. V lost 6 bases, J lost 6 bases, and 10 bases stayed unmatched. CDR3 size: 14 residues. Germline V gives CDR1 MGHDK, CDR2 SYGVNS. In DNA form, the CDR3 reads TGTGCCAGCAGGCAGACAGGGGAGGCGTCCGAGCAGTACTTC. It translates to CASRQTGEASEQYF.

Ten or more counts support this clonotype. This chain uses TRBV7-9 with TRBJ1-5; possible D gene TRBD1, 6 bases. Germline values: CDR1 SEHNR, CDR2 FQNEAQ (reference sequence). CDR3 length: 15 amino acids. The ends were cut back, 5 bases at V and 7 bases at J, with 18 bases in the middle. The CDR3 spells CASSAMVGGRQPQHF. Here the CDR3 DNA reads TGTGCCAGCAGCGCAATGGTAGGGGGGAGACAGCCCCAGCATTTT. Supplemented by reference TRBV7-9 and TRBJ1-5, the full variable domain reads DTGVSQNPRHKITKRGQNVTFRCDPISEHNRLYWYRQTLGQGPEFLTYFQNEAQLEKSRLLSDRFSAERPKGSFSTLEIQRTEQGDSAMYLCASSAMVGGRQPQHFGDGTRLSIL.

The chain carries TRBV5-1 and TRBJ1-4; D gene uncertain. Trimming left V 2 bases short and J 0 bases short, with 8 bases between. Per germline, CDR1 SGHRS and CDR2 YFSETQ. The CDR3 sequence is 15 residues long. The CDR3 protein is CASSLSTATNEKLFF. CDR3 sequence (DNA): TGCGCCAGCAGCTTAAGTACGGCAACTAATGAAAAACTGTTTTTT.

In this sample, this clonotype turned up a few times. The chain uses TRBV7-9 and TRBJ2-7, with 12 nucleotides matching TRBD2. The CDR3 is 16 residues long. Trimming removed 5 bases from V and 3 bases from J; junction bases left unmatched: 8. In germline, CDR1 is SEHNR, CDR2 FQNEAQ (reference sequence). The chain's CDR3 is CASSPSGGAFHYEQYF. CDR3 coding DNA: TGTGCCAGCAGCCCTAGCGGGGGGGCCTTCCACTACGAGCAGTACTTC.

By share, this clonotype counts as medium-sized. The V call is TRBV7-2, the J call TRBJ1-1, with TRBD1 matching over 9 bases. Trimming removed 1 base from V and 0 bases from J; junction bases left unmatched: 9. Per germline, CDR1 SGHTA and CDR2 FQGNSA. This CDR3 contains 18 residues. Here the CDR3 DNA reads TGTGCCAGCAGCTTAGGTTCGGGACAGGGTCTAATGAACACTGAAGCTTTCTTT. It is translated as CASSLGSGQGLMNTEAFF.

In this sample, this clonotype turned up many times. The V and J genes are TRBV7-9 and TRBJ2-7; the match to TRBD1 covers 9 bases. V was clipped by 5 bases and J by 2 bases; unmatched bases: 1. Germline lookup yields CDR1 SEHNR and CDR2 FQNEAQ (reference sequence). This CDR3 region has 13 residues. CDR3 protein: CASSGDRAYEQYF. CDR3 bases: TGTGCCAGCAGCGGGGACAGGGCCTACGAGCAGTACTTC.

This clonotype was recorded at least ten times. The V gene is TRBV5-1, the J gene TRBJ2-3, with 15 positions matching TRBD2. The junction had 11 bases not matched to a gene; V was cut back by 5 bases and J by 4 bases. Germline CDR1 and CDR2: SGHRS and YFSETQ. There are 18 residues in the CDR3. CDR3 in amino acids: CASSFIGLAGGRADTQYF. In DNA form, the CDR3 reads TGCGCCAGCAGTTTCATCGGACTAGCGGGGGGGCGTGCAGATACGCAGTATTTT. The full variable domain, rest sourced from reference TRBV5-1 and TRBJ2-3, is KAGVTQTPRYLIKTRGQQVTLSCSPISGHRSVSWYQQTPGQGLQFLFEYFSETQRNKGNFPGRFSGRQFSNSRSEMNVSTLELGDSALYLCASSFIGLAGGRADTQYFGPGTRLTVL.

This clonotype was counted a few times. The chain couples TRBV13 to TRBJ1-1; D may be TRBD1 (5 bases). Germline-derived CDR1 and CDR2 are PRHDT and FYEKMQ (reference sequence). This CDR3 region has 15 residues. Trimming left V 0 bases short and J 6 bases short, with 14 bases between. The CDR3 DNA reads as TGTGCCAGCAGCTTAGGTCAGGGAGGGTTCGCTGAAGCTTTCTTT. Translating gives CASSLGQGGFAEAFF.

This clonotype is categorized as medium-sized. The rearrangement uses TRBV20-1 and TRBJ2-7; D gene uncertain. CDR1 is DFQATT and CDR2 is SNEGSKA in the germline V gene (reference sequence). Trimming left V 2 bases short and J 3 bases short, with 8 bases between. The CDR3 length is 12 residues. CDR3 sequence reads: CSARHRDYEQYF. CDR3 bases: TGCAGTGCTAGACATAGGGACTACGAGCAGTACTTC.

In this sample, this clonotype turned up many times. The rearrangement uses TRBV5-1 and TRBJ1-6; no clear D. Trimming took off 4 bases at V and 5 bases at J, with 16 bases between the two ends. The CDR3 has 16 residues. CDR1 is SGHRS and CDR2 is YFSETQ in the germline V gene. In nucleotides, the CDR3 is TGCGCCAGCAGCCCTGCGCGCGGGGTTGATAATTCACCCCTCCACTTT. It codes for CASSPARGVDNSPLHF. Full variable domain (rest looked up from reference TRBV5-1 and TRBJ1-6): KAGVTQTPRYLIKTRGQQVTLSCSPISGHRSVSWYQQTPGQGLQFLFEYFSETQRNKGNFPGRFSGRQFSNSRSEMNVSTLELGDSALYLCASSPARGVDNSPLHFGNGTRLTVT.

Only a few counts were recorded for this clonotype. This rearrangement joins TRBV4-2 to TRBJ2-7, with 10 bases matching TRBD1. V shed 4 bases, J shed 5 bases, and the junction held 8 bases outside the gene matches. Germline V gene sequence: CDR1 LGHNA, CDR2 YNFKEQ. The CDR3 covers 15 residues. CDR3 in DNA: TGTGCCAGCAGCCCGCCTCGGGACAGGGGCCACGAGCAGTACTTC. This translates into CASSPPRDRGHEQYF.